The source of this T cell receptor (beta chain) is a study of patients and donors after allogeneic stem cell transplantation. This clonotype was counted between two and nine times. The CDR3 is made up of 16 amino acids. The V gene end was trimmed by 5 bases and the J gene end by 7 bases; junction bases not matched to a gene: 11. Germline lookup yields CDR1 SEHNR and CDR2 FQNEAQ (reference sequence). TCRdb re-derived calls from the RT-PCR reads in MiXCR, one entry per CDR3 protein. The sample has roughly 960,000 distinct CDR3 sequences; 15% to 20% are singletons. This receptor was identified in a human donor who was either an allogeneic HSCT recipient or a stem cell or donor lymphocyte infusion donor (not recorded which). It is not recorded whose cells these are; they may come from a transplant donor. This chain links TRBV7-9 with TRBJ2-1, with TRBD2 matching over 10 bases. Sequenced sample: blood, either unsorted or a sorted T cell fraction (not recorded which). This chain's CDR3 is CASSPAGGRLLNEQFF. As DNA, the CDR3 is TGTGCCAGCAGCCCAGCGGGGGGGCGTCTCCTGAATGAGCAGTTCTTC.